Listed here are 22 T cell receptor beta chains from one sample, sequenced in a study of cytomegalovirus exposure and HLA in healthy donors. The PCR made use of 60 Vbeta and 13 Jbeta primers. TCRdb's copy holds only in-frame clones and misses some; the assay was immunoSEQ multiplex PCR. The profile shows 95,000 to 150,000 clones, around 66% of them singletons. Sequencing was carried out using PBMCs. These receptors all stem from a man aged 18 to 29 in good health and CMV-seronegative.

This clone has a handful of counts. V is TRBV28 and J is TRBJ2-2; TRBD1 might be the D (6 bases). The CDR3 consists of 15 residues. V lost 7 bases to trimming and J lost 3 bases, with 15 bases between them. Germline V lookup: CDR1 MDHEN, CDR2 SYDVKM. DNA of the CDR3: TGTGCCAGCATCCCAGGGGATAAGGACACCGGGGAGCTGTTTTTT. Translated, it gives CASIPGDKDTGELFF.

The CDR3 loop is CAWTRDRTFPSGNTIYF. CDR3 sequence (DNA): TGTGCCTGGACGCGGGACAGAACTTTCCCCTCTGGAAACACCATATATTTT. The chain couples TRBV30 to TRBJ1-3, with 7 nucleotides matching TRBD1. This CDR3 is 17 amino acids long. V shed 4 bases and J 0 bases; nucleotides not matched to a gene: 12. Germline V lookup: CDR1 GTSNPN, CDR2 SVGIG (reference sequence). The whole variable domain, remainder taken from reference TRBV30 and TRBJ1-3, is SQTIHQWPATLVQPVGSPLSLECTVEGTSNPNLYWYRQAAGRGLQLLFYSVGIGQISSEVPQNLSASRPQDRQFILSSKKLLLSDSGFYLCAWTRDRTFPSGNTIYFGEGSWLTVV.

The CDR3: CSVETGTLSGNTIYF. DNA of the CDR3: TGCAGCGTTGAAACAGGCACCCTCTCTGGAAACACCATATATTTT. The chain employs TRBV29-1 and TRBJ1-3, with a weak D call TRBD1 (5 bases). Trimming took off 2 bases at V and 0 bases at J, with 11 bases between the two ends. Germline CDR1 and CDR2: SQVTM and ANQGSEA. The CDR3 is made up of 15 amino acids.

This clone turned up a few times. This chain uses TRBV5-1 with TRBJ2-3; D call uncertain. Germline loops: CDR1 SGHRS, CDR2 YFSETQ. Trimming shortened V by 1 base and J by 0 bases, and 6 bases separated the two germline ends. The CDR3 totals 14 residues. CDR3 region: CASSLKTSTDTQYF. The CDR3 region has the DNA TGCGCCAGCAGCTTGAAAACTAGCACAGATACGCAGTATTTT.

This clone was detected a few times. V is TRBV30 and J is TRBJ1-2; D ambiguous. Germline V gene data show CDR1 as GTSNPN and CDR2 as SVGIG (reference sequence). Trimming removed 5 bases from V and 7 bases from J, with 8 bases in between. CDR3 size: 10 residues. The CDR3 protein is CAWGQFGYTF. The CDR3, as DNA: TGTGCCTGGGGGCAGTTTGGCTACACCTTC. The entire variable domain, with the rest obtained from reference TRBV30 and TRBJ1-2, is as follows: SQTIHQWPATLVQPVGSPLSLECTVEGTSNPNLYWYRQAAGRGLQLLFYSVGIGQISSEVPQNLSASRPQDRQFILSSKKLLLSDSGFYLCAWGQFGYTFGSGTRLTVV.

The rearrangement joins TRBV7-9 to TRBJ2-5, with TRBD1 matching 8 bases. The J call may be mistaken, given a closer DNA end match to TRBJ2-7. CDR3 length: 15 residues. Germline CDR1 and CDR2: SEHNR and FQNEAQ (reference sequence). The CDR3 region is CASSPRRTGLYEQYF. CDR3 sequence (DNA): TGTGCCAGCAGCCCTAGACGGACAGGGCTCTACGAGCAGTACTTC.

The count of this clone is one. The chain uses TRBV7-2 and TRBJ1-5; D is perhaps TRBD1 (5 bases). V dropped 5 bases and J dropped 5 bases, with 19 bases sitting between them. The germline CDR1 and CDR2 sequences are SGHTA and FQGNSA. The CDR3 is 16 residues long. The CDR3: CASSGGTGVGDQPQHF. The CDR3 DNA reads as TGTGCCAGCAGCGGGGGGACGGGGGTGGGGGATCAGCCCCAGCATTTT.

This clone has only one observation. This sequence joins TRBV7-3 and TRBJ2-1; D is undetermined. The CDR3 has 15 residues. Germline loops: CDR1 SGHTA, CDR2 FQGTGA. V dropped 0 bases and J dropped 4 bases, with 10 bases sitting between them. CDR3 loop: CASSLTGGFYNEQFF. The CDR3 nucleotides read TGTGCCAGCAGCTTAACTGGCGGTTTTTACAATGAGCAGTTCTTC.

To note about this clone: The junction does not match germline at one end; this may be a read error. The V and J genes are TRBV7-9 and TRBJ1-2; 7 bases agree with TRBD1. Looked up from germline, CDR1 is SEHNR and CDR2 is FQNEAQ (reference sequence). This CDR3 is built from 14 residues. The CDR3 here is CASSPRQGPYGYPF. CDR3 DNA sequence: TGTGCCAGCAGTCCCCGACAGGGACCCTATGGCTACCCCTTC.

This sequence joins TRBV18 and TRBJ2-1, with D uncertain. Germline loops: CDR1 KGHSH, CDR2 LQKENI. The CDR3 is made up of 14 amino acids. The germline V and J ends were trimmed by 8 bases and 1 base, with 12 bases remaining between them. CDR3 sequence (DNA): TGTGCCAGCGAGGTAGGAGTTTCCTACAATGAGCAGTTCTTC. Protein product: CASEVGVSYNEQFF. Together with reference TRBV18 and TRBJ2-1, the CDR3 gives the full variable domain: NAGVMQNPRHLVRRRGQEARLRCSPMKGHSHVYWYRQLPEEGLKFMVYLQKENIIDESGMPKERFSAEFPKEGPSILRIQQVVRGDSAAYFCASEVGVSYNEQFFGPGTRLTVL.

As DNA, the CDR3 is TGTGCCAGCAGCTCCCGCAGGGGGAGACTAGCGGGAGTTGGCGAGCAGTACTTC. Residues: CASSSRRGRLAGVGEQYF. The chain links TRBV7-9 to TRBJ2-7; 12 bases align to TRBD2. The trim removed 4 bases at V and 6 bases at J, leaving 16 bases unmatched. Germline CDR1 is SEHNR and CDR2 is FQNEAQ (reference sequence). The CDR3 is 18 residues long.

This clone was seen a few times. This chain links TRBV21-1 with TRBJ1-2; TRBD1 is the table's D call and was not checked against the DNA. TRBV21-1 is shown as a pseudogene. CDR3 length: 15 residues. The CDR3 DNA is TGTGCCAGCAGCCCCAGGGACAGGCTGTACTATGGCTACACCTTC. Residues: CASSPRDRLYYGYTF.

The rearrangement joins TRBV7-6 to TRBJ2-1; weak D call: TRBD2 (6 bases). Germline lookup yields CDR1 SGHVS and CDR2 FNYEAQ. Deletions cut 3 bases from V and 4 bases from J, with 13 bases between. This CDR3 has 15 amino acids. CDR3 loop: CASSLKHGGYNEQFF. In DNA form, the CDR3 reads TGTGCCAGCAGCTTGAAACATGGGGGGTACAATGAGCAGTTCTTC. Together with reference TRBV7-6 and TRBJ2-1, the CDR3 gives the full variable domain: GAGVSQSPRYKVTKRGQDVALRCDPISGHVSLYWYRQALGQGPEFLTYFNYEAQQDKSGLPNDRFSAERPEGSISTLTIQRTEQRDSAMYRCASSLKHGGYNEQFFGPGTRLTVL.

The chain couples TRBV29-1 to TRBJ1-2; D is undetermined. This CDR3 is built from 13 residues. Trimming shortened V by 0 bases and J by 7 bases, and 12 bases separated the two germline ends. Germline CDR1 SQVTM, CDR2 ANQGSEA. The DNA for the CDR3 is TGCAGCGTTGAAGATCGTTTTTCGGTTGGCTACACCTTC. It specifies CSVEDRFSVGYTF.

The chain has TRBV7-9 and TRBJ2-3; D gene ambiguous. Per germline, CDR1 SEHNR and CDR2 FQNEAQ (reference sequence). CDR3 length equals 14 residues. V was trimmed by 5 bases and J by 4 bases, leaving 13 bases between them. DNA of the CDR3: TGTGCCAGCAGCCCCCGGATTGGGCCAGATACGCAGTATTTT. Its protein product is CASSPRIGPDTQYF.

The chain has TRBV7-6 and TRBJ1-1; a possible D gene is TRBD1 (5 bases). The length of the CDR3 is 17 residues. The V end was cut by 4 bases, the J end by 1 base, with 19 bases between. In germline, CDR1 is SGHVS, CDR2 FNYEAQ. This CDR3 is CASSSPDRNLKNTEAFF. CDR3 DNA sequence: TGTGCCAGCAGCTCCCCTGACAGAAATTTAAAGAACACTGAAGCTTTCTTT.

The sample holds one count of this clone. J is TRBJ1-1 and V is TRBV11-2; no reliable D call. CDR3 length equals 14 residues. Trimming stripped 4 bases from V and 1 base from J, with 10 bases between. Germline V gene sequence: CDR1 SGHAT, CDR2 FQNNGV. CDR3 in DNA: TGTGCCAGCAGCTACGAGCGGGAGAACACTGAAGCTTTCTTT. Translation gives CASSYERENTEAFF.

This sequence joins TRBV7-2 and TRBJ2-2; perhaps TRBD1 as D (5 bases). The CDR3 covers 14 residues. V gave up 2 bases and J gave up 6 bases, with 10 bases separating them. CDR1 and CDR2 from the germline V gene are SGHTA and FQGNSA. CDR3 DNA: TGTGCCAGCAGCTTATTGCAGGGCGCCGGGGAGCTGTTTTTT. The encoded protein is CASSLLQGAGELFF.

The V call is TRBV30, the J call TRBJ2-1; TRBD2 matches 8 bases. The CDR3 totals 15 residues. The ends lost 8 bases at V and 1 base at J; junction bases unmatched: 10. Germline V gives CDR1 GTSNPN, CDR2 SVGIG (reference sequence). The CDR3 coding sequence is TGTGCCGGAGCGGGGCGGGGGGCGTCCTACAATGAGCAGTTCTTC. Protein product: CAGAGRGASYNEQFF.

The chain recombines TRBV4-2 with TRBJ1-2, with 7 bases that match TRBD1. This CDR3 has 16 amino acids. Germline assignment: CDR1 LGHNA and CDR2 YNFKEQ. V lost 0 bases and J lost 7; bases outside the gene matches: 11. CDR3 loop: CASSQDTGQAPSGYTF. CDR3 coding DNA: TGTGCCAGCAGCCAAGATACCGGACAGGCCCCATCTGGCTACACCTTC.

The chain is built from TRBV10-3 and TRBJ2-1; D may be TRBD2 (7 bases). Per germline, CDR1 ENHRY and CDR2 SYGVKD. This CDR3 is 13 amino acids long. V gave up 10 bases and J gave up 9 bases, with 19 bases separating them. The CDR3: CATDRTGRGEQFF. CDR3 DNA: TGTGCCACCGATCGAACAGGGAGGGGTGAGCAGTTCTTC.

A single count supports this clone. This chain joins TRBV6-6 and TRBJ1-2; D is unclear. CDR1 and CDR2 (germline): MNHNY, SVGAGI (reference sequence). Trimming removed 6 bases at V and 0 bases at J, with 8 bases between. CDR3 length equals 13 residues. This chain's CDR3 is CASSGDSNYGYTF. In DNA, the CDR3 is TGTGCCAGCAGCGGAGATTCTAACTATGGCTACACCTTC.